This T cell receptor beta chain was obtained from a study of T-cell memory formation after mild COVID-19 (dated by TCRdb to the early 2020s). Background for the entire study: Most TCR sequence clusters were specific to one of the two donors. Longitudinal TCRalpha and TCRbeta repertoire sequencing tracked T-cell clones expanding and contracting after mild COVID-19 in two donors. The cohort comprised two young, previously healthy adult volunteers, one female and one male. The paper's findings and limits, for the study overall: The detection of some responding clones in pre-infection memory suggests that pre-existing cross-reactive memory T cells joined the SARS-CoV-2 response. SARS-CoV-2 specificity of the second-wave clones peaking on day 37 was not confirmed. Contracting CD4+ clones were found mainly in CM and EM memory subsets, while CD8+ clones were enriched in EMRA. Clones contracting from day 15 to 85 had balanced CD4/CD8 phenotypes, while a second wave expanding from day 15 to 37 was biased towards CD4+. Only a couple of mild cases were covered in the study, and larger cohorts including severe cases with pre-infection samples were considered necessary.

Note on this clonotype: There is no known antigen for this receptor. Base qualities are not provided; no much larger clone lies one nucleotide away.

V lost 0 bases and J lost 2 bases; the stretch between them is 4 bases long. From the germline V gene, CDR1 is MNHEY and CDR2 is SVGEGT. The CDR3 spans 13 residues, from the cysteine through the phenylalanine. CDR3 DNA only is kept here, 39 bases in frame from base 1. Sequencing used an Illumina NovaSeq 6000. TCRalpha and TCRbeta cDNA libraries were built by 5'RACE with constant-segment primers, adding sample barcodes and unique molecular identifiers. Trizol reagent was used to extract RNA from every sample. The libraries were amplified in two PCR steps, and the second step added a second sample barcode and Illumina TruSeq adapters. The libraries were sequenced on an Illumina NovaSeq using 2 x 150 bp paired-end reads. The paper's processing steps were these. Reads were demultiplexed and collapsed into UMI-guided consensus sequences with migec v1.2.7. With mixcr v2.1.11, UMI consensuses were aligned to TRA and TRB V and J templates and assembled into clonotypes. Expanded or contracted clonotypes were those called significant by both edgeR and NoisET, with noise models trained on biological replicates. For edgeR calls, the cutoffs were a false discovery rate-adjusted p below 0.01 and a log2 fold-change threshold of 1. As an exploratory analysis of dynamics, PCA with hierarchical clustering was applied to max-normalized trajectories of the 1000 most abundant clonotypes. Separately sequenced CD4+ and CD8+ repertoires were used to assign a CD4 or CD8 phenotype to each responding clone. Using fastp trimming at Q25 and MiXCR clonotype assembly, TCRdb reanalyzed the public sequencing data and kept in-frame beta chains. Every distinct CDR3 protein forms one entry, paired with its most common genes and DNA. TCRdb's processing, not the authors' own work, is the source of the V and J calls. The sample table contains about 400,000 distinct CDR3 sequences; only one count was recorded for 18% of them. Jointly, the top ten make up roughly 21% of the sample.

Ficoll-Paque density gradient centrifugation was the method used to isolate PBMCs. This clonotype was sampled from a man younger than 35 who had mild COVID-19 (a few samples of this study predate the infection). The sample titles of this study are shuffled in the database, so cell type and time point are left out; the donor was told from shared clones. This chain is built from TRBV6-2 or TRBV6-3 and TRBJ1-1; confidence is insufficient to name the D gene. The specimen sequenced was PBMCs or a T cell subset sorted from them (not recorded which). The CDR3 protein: CASSYSTNTEAFF. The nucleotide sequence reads TGTGCCAGCAGTTACTCGACTAACACTGAAGCTTTCTTT.